This record covers a single TCR beta chain. No antigen is known for it. The V end lost 4 bases, the J end lost 9 bases, and 7 bases lay between the germline ends. Germline values: CDR1 SNHLY, CDR2 FYNNEI. This CDR3 spans 11 amino acids. Clones were sequenced by immunoSEQ multiplex PCR, and TCRdb holds only the in-frame ones, with some missing. The data contain 200,000 to 250,000 clones, roughly 91% of them singletons. The sample originates from a study of T cell responses to AZD1222 COVID-19 vaccine. General study results and limits: Donors were chiefly white British, with a greater number of females, and clonal diversity was perhaps underestimated. It was only after the peak T cell response that any repertoires were sampled. Reports indicate that nearly half of spike-specific TCRs are directed at unmutated variant regions.

The sequences come from peripheral blood, collected on day 0 of MenACWY control vaccination. V is TRBV2 and J is TRBJ2-1; D might be TRBD2 (6 bases). This clonotype was obtained from an adult in good health. This CDR3 is CASSVEGEQFF. The CDR3 bases are TGTGCCAGCAGTGTGGAGGGTGAGCAGTTCTTC.